These 27 T cell receptor beta chains share one sample of origin, sequenced in a study of blood T cell repertoires in COVID-19. Clones were sequenced by immunoSEQ multiplex PCR, and TCRdb holds only the in-frame ones, with some missing. The sample gives approximately 250,000 clones, just under 90% of which show up once; roughly 4% is in the top ten. Sequenced sample: PBMCs or T cells enriched from blood (not recorded which). All receptors derive from a woman aged 25-40 years with acute COVID-19.

This chain uses TRBV7-9 with TRBJ2-2, with a weak D call TRBD2 (5 bases). The CDR3 covers 16 residues. Trimming left V 10 bases short and J 0 bases short, with 18 bases between. The germline gives CDR1 SEHNR, CDR2 FQNEAQ (reference sequence). The CDR3 DNA reads TGTGCCACCCGTACCCCCCTAGCAGCGAACACCGGGGAGCTGTTTTTT. This codes for CATRTPLAANTGELFF.

This clone was detected only a few times. The chain joins TRBV7-2 to TRBJ2-2; TRBD2 matches 7 bases. Germline-derived CDR1 and CDR2 are SGHTA and FQGNSA. J was trimmed by 6 bases and V by 6 bases; bases with no gene match: 7. The CDR3 has 14 amino acids. The CDR3 nucleotides are TGTGCCAGCAGGCCGGCGGGAGCTTCCGGGGAGCTGTTTTTT. This codes for CASRPAGASGELFF. Filled out from reference TRBV7-2 and TRBJ2-2, the complete variable domain reads GAGVSQSPSNKVTEKGKDVELRCDPISGHTALYWYRQSLGQGLEFLIYFQGNSAPDKSGLPSDRFSAERTGGSVSTLTIQRTQQEDSAVYLCASRPAGASGELFFGEGSRLTVL.

This chain connects TRBV28 to TRBJ2-1; maybe TRBD2 (6 bases). V was trimmed by 4 bases and J by 1 base, leaving 8 bases between them. Germline V gene sequence: CDR1 MDHEN, CDR2 SYDVKM. The CDR3 totals 14 residues. The CDR3 region is CASSSGGSYNEQFF. The CDR3 DNA sequence: TGTGCCAGCAGTTCCGGGGGTTCCTACAATGAGCAGTTCTTC.

The chain joins TRBV24-1 to TRBJ1-4; D gene unclear. CDR3 length equals 12 residues. The germline V and J ends were trimmed by 9 bases and 1 base, with 5 bases remaining between them. CDR1 KGHDR and CDR2 SFDVKD come from the germline V gene. The CDR3 DNA reads TGTGCCACCCCAGGAACTAATGAAAAACTGTTTTTT. The encoded protein is CATPGTNEKLFF.

The V and J genes are TRBV9 and TRBJ1-4, with no clear D. Germline CDR1 is SGDLS and CDR2 is YYNGEE. The CDR3 has 16 residues. V lost 0 bases, J lost 0 bases, and 9 bases lay in between. CDR3 sequence reads: CASSVGNGATNEKLFF. The DNA of the CDR3 is TGTGCCAGCAGCGTAGGTAACGGTGCAACTAATGAAAAACTGTTTTTT.

The rearrangement joins TRBV5-1 to TRBJ1-5; D remains ambiguous. Germline CDR1 reads SGHRS; CDR2 reads YFSETQ. CDR3 length: 10 amino acids. Between the trimmed V and J ends, which lost 6 bases and 9 bases, there was a span of 7 bases. CDR3 amino acids: CASTAGPQHF. CDR3 nucleotides: TGCGCCAGCACCGCCGGGCCCCAGCATTTT.

The chain links TRBV2 to TRBJ2-7; 9 bases align to TRBD2. CDR1 and CDR2 (germline): SNHLY, FYNNEI. CDR3 length: 14 amino acids. Germline trimming cut 5 bases from V and 4 bases from J; bases unmatched to any gene: 6. The CDR3 sequence is CASSLTSGLYEQYF. The CDR3, as DNA: TGTGCCAGCAGTTTGACTAGCGGACTGTACGAGCAGTACTTC.

The CDR3 loop is CASSVGVTREYEQYF. Here the CDR3 DNA reads TGTGCCAGCAGCGTAGGTGTGACACGGGAATACGAGCAGTACTTC. The rearrangement links TRBV9 to TRBJ2-7; maybe TRBD2 (5 bases). V was shortened by 0 bases and J by 4 bases, with 14 bases between the two germline ends. Per the germline V gene, CDR1 is SGDLS and CDR2 is YYNGEE. This CDR3 region has 15 residues.

This clone is a singleton in its sample. One end of the junction fails to match germline, which may point to a read error. The DNA of the CDR3 is TGTGCCAGCAGTTATGGACAGGGGTCCTACTTC. This translates into CASSYGQGSYF. J is TRBJ1-2 and V is TRBV6-2 or TRBV6-3; 9 nucleotides line up with TRBD1. CDR1 and CDR2 (germline): MNHEY, SVGEGT. This CDR3 has 11 amino acids.

This chain connects TRBV6-5 to TRBJ2-1; TRBD2 matches 9 bases. CDR1 and CDR2 (germline): MNHEY, SVGAGI. This CDR3 is built from 16 residues. V lost 0 bases, J lost 4 bases, and 4 bases stayed unmatched. The CDR3 region is CASSYSNAGGYNEQFF. The CDR3 nucleotides read TGTGCCAGCAGTTACTCGAACGCGGGAGGGTACAATGAGCAGTTCTTC.

The chain is built from TRBV24-1 and TRBJ2-2; 7 nucleotides align to TRBD1. CDR3 length: 15 amino acids. V was clipped by 7 bases and J by 3 bases; unmatched bases: 7. Germline assignment: CDR1 KGHDR and CDR2 SFDVKD. CDR3 coding DNA: TGTGCCACCAGGGGGGCAGACAGGGACACCGGGGAGCTGTTTTTT. It specifies CATRGADRDTGELFF.

V gene TRBV11-3 combines with J gene TRBJ2-1; no clear D gene. Germline loops: CDR1 SGHNT, CDR2 YENEEA. V was shortened by 0 bases and J by 5 bases, with 8 bases between the two germline ends. This CDR3 is built from 14 residues. This CDR3 reads CASSLDPANNEQFF. As DNA, the CDR3 is TGTGCCAGCAGCTTAGATCCAGCGAACAATGAGCAGTTCTTC.

The J gene is TRBJ1-1, the V gene TRBV9; the D is unclear. The V end was cut by 2 bases, the J end by 8 bases, with 10 bases between. CDR3 size: 12 residues. Germline V lookup: CDR1 SGDLS, CDR2 YYNGEE. As DNA, the CDR3 is TGTGCCAGCAGCGTGTCTACGGGGGAAGCTTTCTTT. Translating it yields CASSVSTGEAFF. Based on the CDR3 plus reference TRBV9 and TRBJ1-1, the full variable domain is DSGVTQTPKHLITATGQRVTLRCSPRSGDLSVYWYQQSLDQGLQFLIQYYNGEERAKGNILERFSAQQFPDLHSELNLSSLELGDSALYFCASSVSTGEAFFGQGTRLTVV.

This rearrangement joins TRBV12-3 or TRBV12-4 to TRBJ1-2, with D hard to call. The CDR3 sequence is 13 residues long. V was shortened by 6 bases and J by 8 bases, with 16 bases between the two germline ends. The CDR3, as DNA: TGTGCCAGCAGGGACTCGCTGGGAATCGGCTACACCTTC. Translating gives CASRDSLGIGYTF.

This chain links TRBV29-1 with TRBJ2-1, with a possible D match to TRBD2 (6 bases). V shed 4 bases and J shed 10 bases, with 20 bases lying between them. Germline assignment: CDR1 SQVTM and CDR2 ANQGSEA. CDR3 size: 14 residues. The CDR3 DNA reads TGCAGCGTTGCTACTCTACTAGCCCTTTCGGAGCAGTTCTTC. Translated: CSVATLLALSEQFF.

The chain carries TRBV2 and TRBJ2-2; D gene unclear. The CDR3 has 13 residues. Trimming took 6 bases from V and 2 from J, leaving 7 bases between them. Germline V gene data show CDR1 as SNHLY and CDR2 as FYNNEI. CDR3 in amino acids: CASRGENTGELFF. In DNA form, the CDR3 reads TGTGCCAGCAGAGGAGAAAACACCGGGGAGCTGTTTTTT.

This CDR3 is CASSIAETGYEAFF. In DNA form, the CDR3 reads TGTGCCAGTAGTATAGCAGAGACAGGGTATGAAGCTTTCTTT. This chain joins TRBV19 and TRBJ1-1; TRBD1 matches at 7 bases. The CDR3 contains 14 residues. Looked up from germline, CDR1 is LNHDA and CDR2 is SQIVND (reference sequence). V shed 1 base and J 7 bases; nucleotides not matched to a gene: 6.

V is TRBV6-2 or TRBV6-3 and J is TRBJ2-1, with TRBD1 matching over 8 bases. The CDR3 spans 14 residues. V dropped 0 bases and J dropped 9; count of bases not matched to a gene: 4. Germline V gene data show CDR1 as MNHEY and CDR2 as SVGEGT. CDR3 sequence: CASSYSSGTGEQFF. CDR3 bases: TGTGCCAGCAGTTACTCGAGTGGGACAGGTGAGCAGTTCTTC.

V usage is TRBV28 and J usage is TRBJ1-1; D remains ambiguous. The ends were cut back, 5 bases at V and 0 bases at J, with 13 bases in the middle. Germline lookup yields CDR1 MDHEN and CDR2 SYDVKM. The CDR3 is made up of 15 amino acids. In DNA, the CDR3 is TGTGCCAGCAGTCTCCCCAGTTCCATGAACACTGAAGCTTTCTTT. Amino acid sequence: CASSLPSSMNTEAFF.

The V and J genes are TRBV6-5 and TRBJ2-1; D gene uncertain. The V and J ends lost 7 bases and 1 base respectively, with 14 bases between them. This CDR3 has 15 residues. The V gene's germline CDR1 is MNHEY and CDR2 SVGAGI. Written as DNA, the CDR3 is TGTGCCAGCAAGAGTATGACGGAGTCCTACAATGAGCAGTTCTTC. Protein: CASKSMTESYNEQFF.

The CDR3 sequence: CASSQTDSGQGISNTEAFF. CDR3 DNA: TGTGCCAGCAGCCAAACCGATTCGGGACAGGGGATTTCGAACACTGAAGCTTTCTTT. The chain joins TRBV14 to TRBJ1-1; 10 bases match TRBD1. Germline trimming cut 2 bases from V and 1 base from J; bases unmatched to any gene: 13. CDR1 and CDR2 (germline): SGHDN, FVKESK. The CDR3 runs to 19 residues. The complete variable domain, with remaining parts taken from reference TRBV14 and TRBJ1-1, reads EAGVTQFPSHSVIEKGQTVTLRCDPISGHDNLYWYRRVMGKEIKFLLHFVKESKQDESGMPNNRFLAERTGGTYSTLKVQPAELEDSGVYFCASSQTDSGQGISNTEAFFGQGTRLTVV.

The chain has TRBV7-9 and TRBJ2-3; 9 bases match TRBD2. This CDR3 comprises 13 residues. J lost 5 bases, V lost 6 bases, and 3 bases had no gene match. Per the germline V gene, CDR1 is SEHNR and CDR2 is FQNEAQ (reference sequence). CDR3 bases: TGTGCCAGCAGGATAGCGGGAGAAGATACGCAGTATTTT. This codes for CASRIAGEDTQYF.

Concerning this clone: The limits of the CDR3 on the DNA are not certain, so only TCRdb's listed CDR3 is given. The rearrangement links TRBV28 to TRBJ1-2. In germline, CDR1 is MDHEN, CDR2 SYDVKM. The CDR3 spans 14 residues, counting both ends. CDR3 in amino acids: CASSFGAGGDGYTF.

The chain has TRBV10-3 and TRBJ2-5, with 8 positions matching TRBD1. The CDR3 is made up of 15 amino acids. Germline V lookup: CDR1 ENHRY, CDR2 SYGVKD. Losses at the gene ends were 4 bases for V and 5 bases for J; bases not matched to a gene: 9. The CDR3 sequence is CAISAAQGAGETQYF. In DNA form, the CDR3 reads TGTGCCATCAGTGCCGCGCAGGGGGCTGGGGAGACCCAGTACTTC.

V usage is TRBV28 and J usage is TRBJ1-4; D not certain. This CDR3 contains 13 residues. Germline V lookup: CDR1 MDHEN, CDR2 SYDVKM. The germline V and J ends were trimmed by 3 bases and 8 bases, with 10 bases remaining between them. The CDR3 loop is CASSFPGGEKLFF. The CDR3 bases are TGTGCCAGCAGTTTCCCGGGAGGGGAAAAACTGTTTTTT.

The chain joins TRBV29-1 to TRBJ1-1, with D unresolved. V lost 7 bases to trimming and J lost 1 base, with 7 bases between them. The CDR3 runs to 11 residues. Germline values: CDR1 SQVTM, CDR2 ANQGSEA. The CDR3 DNA reads as TGCAGCGAGAACAGGAACACTGAAGCTTTCTTT. Translation gives CSENRNTEAFF. The whole variable domain, remainder taken from reference TRBV29-1 and TRBJ1-1, is SAVISQKPSRDICQRGTSLTIQCQVDSQVTMMFWYRQQPGQSLTLIATANQGSEATYESGFVIDKFPISRPNLTFSTLTVSNMSPEDSSIYLCSENRNTEAFFGQGTRLTVV.

The chain employs TRBV7-9 and TRBJ1-5; D is possibly TRBD1 (6 bases). Germline assignment: CDR1 SEHNR and CDR2 FQNEAQ (reference sequence). The CDR3 sequence is 14 residues long. The germline V and J ends were trimmed by 0 bases and 7 bases, with 10 bases remaining between them. CDR3 coding DNA: TGTGCCAGCAGCTTAGCTTCAGGGGTACAGCCCCAGCATTTT. This encodes CASSLASGVQPQHF.